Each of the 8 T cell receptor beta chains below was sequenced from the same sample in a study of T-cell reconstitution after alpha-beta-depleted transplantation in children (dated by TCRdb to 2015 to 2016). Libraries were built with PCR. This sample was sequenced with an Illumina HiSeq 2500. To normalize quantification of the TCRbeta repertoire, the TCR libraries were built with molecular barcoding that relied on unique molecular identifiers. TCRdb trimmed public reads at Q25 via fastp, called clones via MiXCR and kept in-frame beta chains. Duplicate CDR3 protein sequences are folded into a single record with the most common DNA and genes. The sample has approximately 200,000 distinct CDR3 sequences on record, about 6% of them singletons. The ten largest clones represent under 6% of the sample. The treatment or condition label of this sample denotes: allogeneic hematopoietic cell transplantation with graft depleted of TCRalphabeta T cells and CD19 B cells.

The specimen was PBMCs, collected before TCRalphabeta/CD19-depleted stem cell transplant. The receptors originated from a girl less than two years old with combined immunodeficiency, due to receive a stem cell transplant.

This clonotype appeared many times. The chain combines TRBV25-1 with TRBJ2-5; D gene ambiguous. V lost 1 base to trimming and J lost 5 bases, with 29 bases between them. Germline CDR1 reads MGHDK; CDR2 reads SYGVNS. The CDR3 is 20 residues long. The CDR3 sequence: CASSEFFFLYPVKSQETQYF. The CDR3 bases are TGTGCCAGCAGTGAATTTTTTTTCCTCTATCCTGTTAAATCGCAGGAGACCCAGTACTTC.

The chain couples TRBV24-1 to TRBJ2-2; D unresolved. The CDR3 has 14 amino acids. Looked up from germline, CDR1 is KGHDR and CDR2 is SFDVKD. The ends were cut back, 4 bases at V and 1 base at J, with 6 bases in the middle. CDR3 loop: CATSEGRNTGELFF. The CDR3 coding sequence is TGTGCCACCAGTGAGGGTCGGAACACCGGGGAGCTGTTTTTT.

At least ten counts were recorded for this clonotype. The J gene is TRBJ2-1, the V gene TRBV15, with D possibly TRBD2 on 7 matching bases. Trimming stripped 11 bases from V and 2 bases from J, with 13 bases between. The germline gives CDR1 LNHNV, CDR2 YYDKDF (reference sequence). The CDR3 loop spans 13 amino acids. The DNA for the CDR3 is TGTGCCGCGTCGGGGGGCCCCTACAATGAGCAGTTCTTC. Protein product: CAASGGPYNEQFF.

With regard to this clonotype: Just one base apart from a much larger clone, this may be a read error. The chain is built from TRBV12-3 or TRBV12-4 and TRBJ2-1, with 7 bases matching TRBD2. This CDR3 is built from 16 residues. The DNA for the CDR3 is TGTGTCAGCAGTCACACTAGCGCGGGCTCCTACAATGAGCAGTTCTTC. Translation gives CVSSHTSAGSYNEQFF.

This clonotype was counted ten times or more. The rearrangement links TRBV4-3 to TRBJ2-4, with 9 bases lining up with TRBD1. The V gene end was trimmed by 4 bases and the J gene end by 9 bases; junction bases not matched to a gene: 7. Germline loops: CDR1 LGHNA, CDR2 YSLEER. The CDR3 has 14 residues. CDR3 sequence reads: CASSPTGGGSIQYF. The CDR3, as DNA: TGCGCCAGCAGCCCCACAGGGGGCGGCAGCATTCAGTACTTC.

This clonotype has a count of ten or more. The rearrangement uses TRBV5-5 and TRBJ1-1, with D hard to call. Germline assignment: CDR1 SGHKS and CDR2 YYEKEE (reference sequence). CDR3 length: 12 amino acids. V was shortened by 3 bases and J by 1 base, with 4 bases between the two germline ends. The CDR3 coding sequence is TGTGCCAGCAGCTGGGGGAACACTGAAGCTTTCTTT. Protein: CASSWGNTEAFF.

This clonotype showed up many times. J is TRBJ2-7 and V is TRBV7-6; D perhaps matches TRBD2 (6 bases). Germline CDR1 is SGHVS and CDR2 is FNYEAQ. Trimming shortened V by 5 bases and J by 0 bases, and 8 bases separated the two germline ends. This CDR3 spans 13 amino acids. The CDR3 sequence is CASSASASYEQYF. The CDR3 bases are TGTGCCAGCAGCGCTAGCGCCTCCTACGAGCAGTACTTC.

The CDR3 here is CSASNAGYPGTSGRACNEQFF. CDR3 nucleotides: TGCAGTGCTAGCAATGCGGGTTACCCCGGGACTAGCGGGAGGGCGTGCAATGAGCAGTTCTTC. The genes are TRBV20-1 and TRBJ2-1, with 16 bases that match TRBD2. Germline loops: CDR1 DFQATT, CDR2 SNEGSKA (reference sequence). The CDR3 consists of 21 residues. J lost 6 bases, V lost 3 bases, and 20 bases had no gene match.